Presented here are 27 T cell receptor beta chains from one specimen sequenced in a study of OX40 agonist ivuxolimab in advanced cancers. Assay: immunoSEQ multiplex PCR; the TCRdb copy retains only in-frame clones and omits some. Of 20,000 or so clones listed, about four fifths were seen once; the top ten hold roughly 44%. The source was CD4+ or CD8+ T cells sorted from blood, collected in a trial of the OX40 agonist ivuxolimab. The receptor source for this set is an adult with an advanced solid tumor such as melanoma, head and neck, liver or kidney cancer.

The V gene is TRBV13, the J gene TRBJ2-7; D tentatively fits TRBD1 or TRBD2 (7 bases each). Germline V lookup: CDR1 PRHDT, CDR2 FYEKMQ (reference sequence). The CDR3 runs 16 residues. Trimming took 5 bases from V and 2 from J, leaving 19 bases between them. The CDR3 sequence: CASSPRGRGHPYEQYF. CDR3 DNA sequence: TGTGCCAGCAGCCCCAGGGGGAGGGGTCACCCCTACGAGCAGTACTTC.

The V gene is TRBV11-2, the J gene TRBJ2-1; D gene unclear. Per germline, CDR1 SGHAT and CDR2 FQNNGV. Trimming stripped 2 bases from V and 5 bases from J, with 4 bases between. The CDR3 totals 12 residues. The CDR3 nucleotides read TGTGCCAGCAGCTTATCCGACAATGAGCAGTTCTTC. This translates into CASSLSDNEQFF.

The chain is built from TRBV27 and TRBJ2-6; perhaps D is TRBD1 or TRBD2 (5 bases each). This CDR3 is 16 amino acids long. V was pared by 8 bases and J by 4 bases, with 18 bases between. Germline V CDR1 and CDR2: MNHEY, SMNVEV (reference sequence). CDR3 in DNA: TGTGCCAGCCAGTCCGGCTGGGGGTACGGGGCCAACGTCCTGACTTTC. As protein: CASQSGWGYGANVLTF.

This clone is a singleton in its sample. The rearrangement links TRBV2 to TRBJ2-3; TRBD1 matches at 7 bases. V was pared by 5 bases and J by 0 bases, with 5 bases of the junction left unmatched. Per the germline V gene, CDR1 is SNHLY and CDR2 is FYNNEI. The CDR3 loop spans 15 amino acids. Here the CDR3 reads CASSQQGWSTDTQYF. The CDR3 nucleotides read TGTGCCAGCAGTCAACAGGGGTGGAGCACAGATACGCAGTATTTT.

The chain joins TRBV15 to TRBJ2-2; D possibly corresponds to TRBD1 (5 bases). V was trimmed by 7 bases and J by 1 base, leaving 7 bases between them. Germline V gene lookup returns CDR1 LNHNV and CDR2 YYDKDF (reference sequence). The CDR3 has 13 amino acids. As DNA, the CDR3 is TGTGCCACCATGACAGAGAACACCGGGGAGCTGTTTTTT. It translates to CATMTENTGELFF.

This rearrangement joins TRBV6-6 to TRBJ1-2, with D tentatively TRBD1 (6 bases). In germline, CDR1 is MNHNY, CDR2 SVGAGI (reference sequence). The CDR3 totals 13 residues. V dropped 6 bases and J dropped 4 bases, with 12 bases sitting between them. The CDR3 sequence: CASSPDSLYGYTF. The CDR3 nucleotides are TGTGCCAGCAGCCCGGACAGTCTCTATGGCTACACCTTC.

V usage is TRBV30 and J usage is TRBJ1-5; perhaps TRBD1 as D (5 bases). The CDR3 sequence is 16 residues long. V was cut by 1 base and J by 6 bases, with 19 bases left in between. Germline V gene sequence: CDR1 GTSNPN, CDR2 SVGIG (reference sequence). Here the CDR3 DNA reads TGTGCCTGGAGTGGCAGGGCACCTCACGGGGCTCAGCCCCAGCATTTT. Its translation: CAWSGRAPHGAQPQHF. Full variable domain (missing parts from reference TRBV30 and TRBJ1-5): SQTIHQWPATLVQPVGSPLSLECTVEGTSNPNLYWYRQAAGRGLQLLFYSVGIGQISSEVPQNLSASRPQDRQFILSSKKLLLSDSGFYLCAWSGRAPHGAQPQHFGDGTRLSIL.

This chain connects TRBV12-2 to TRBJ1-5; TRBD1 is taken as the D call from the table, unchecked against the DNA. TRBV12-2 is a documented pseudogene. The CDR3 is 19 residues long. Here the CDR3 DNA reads TGTGCAAGTCGCCCAGAGGTCGAGGGGGCGAGGTGGGGCAATCAGCCCCAGCATTTT. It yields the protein CASRPEVEGARWGNQPQHF.

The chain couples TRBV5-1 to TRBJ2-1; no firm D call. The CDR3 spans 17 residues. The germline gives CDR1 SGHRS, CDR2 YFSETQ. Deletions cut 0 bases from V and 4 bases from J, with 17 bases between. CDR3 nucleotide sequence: TGCGCCAGCAGCTTGGGGGTTCGGCAGCATCTTTACAATGAGCAGTTCTTC. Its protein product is CASSLGVRQHLYNEQFF. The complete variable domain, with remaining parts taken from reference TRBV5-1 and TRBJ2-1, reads KAGVTQTPRYLIKTRGQQVTLSCSPISGHRSVSWYQQTPGQGLQFLFEYFSETQRNKGNFPGRFSGRQFSNSRSEMNVSTLELGDSALYLCASSLGVRQHLYNEQFFGPGTRLTVL.

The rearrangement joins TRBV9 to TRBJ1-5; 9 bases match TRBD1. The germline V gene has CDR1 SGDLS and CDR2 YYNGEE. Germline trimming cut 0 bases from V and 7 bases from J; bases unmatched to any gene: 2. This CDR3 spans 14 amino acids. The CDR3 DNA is TGTGCCAGCAGCGTAGCGGGGACAGGGCAGCCCCAGCATTTT. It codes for CASSVAGTGQPQHF.

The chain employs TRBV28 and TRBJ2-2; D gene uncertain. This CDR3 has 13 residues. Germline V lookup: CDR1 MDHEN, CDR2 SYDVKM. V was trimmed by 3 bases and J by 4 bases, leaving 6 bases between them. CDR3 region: CASSFTSTGELFF. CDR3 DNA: TGTGCCAGCAGTTTTACCTCCACCGGGGAGCTGTTTTTT.

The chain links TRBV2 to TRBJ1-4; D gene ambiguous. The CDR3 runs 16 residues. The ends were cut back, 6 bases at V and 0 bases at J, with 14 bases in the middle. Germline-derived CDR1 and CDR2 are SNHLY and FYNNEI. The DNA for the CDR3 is TGTGCCAGCAGGGACGGACGATATGCAACTAATGAAAAACTGTTTTTT. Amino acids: CASRDGRYATNEKLFF.

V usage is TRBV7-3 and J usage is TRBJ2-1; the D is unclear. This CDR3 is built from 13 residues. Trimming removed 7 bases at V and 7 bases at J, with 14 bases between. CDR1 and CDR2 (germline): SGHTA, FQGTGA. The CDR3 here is CASTNGGWNEQFF. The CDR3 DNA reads TGTGCCAGCACGAACGGTGGTTGGAATGAGCAGTTCTTC.

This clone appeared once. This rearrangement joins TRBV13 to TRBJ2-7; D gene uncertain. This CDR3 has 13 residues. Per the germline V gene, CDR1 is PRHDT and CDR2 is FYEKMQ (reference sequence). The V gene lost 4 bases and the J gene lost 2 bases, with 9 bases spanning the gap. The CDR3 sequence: CASSSTLAYEQYF. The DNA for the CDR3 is TGTGCCAGCAGCTCGACACTGGCCTACGAGCAGTACTTC.

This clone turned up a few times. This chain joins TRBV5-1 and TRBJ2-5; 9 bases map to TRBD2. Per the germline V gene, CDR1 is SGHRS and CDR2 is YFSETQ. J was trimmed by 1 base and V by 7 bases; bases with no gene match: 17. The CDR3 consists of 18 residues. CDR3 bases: TGCGCCAGCCGGGGCAGCGCGGGGGGGCGCGCCCTCCAAGAGACCCAGTACTTC. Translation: CASRGSAGGRALQETQYF. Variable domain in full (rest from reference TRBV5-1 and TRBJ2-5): KAGVTQTPRYLIKTRGQQVTLSCSPISGHRSVSWYQQTPGQGLQFLFEYFSETQRNKGNFPGRFSGRQFSNSRSEMNVSTLELGDSALYLCASRGSAGGRALQETQYFGPGTRLLVL.

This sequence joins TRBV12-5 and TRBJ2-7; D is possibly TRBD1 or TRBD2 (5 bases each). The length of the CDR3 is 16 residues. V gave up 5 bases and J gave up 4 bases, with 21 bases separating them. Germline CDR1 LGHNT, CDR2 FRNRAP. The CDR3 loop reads CASGPTLWGIEYEQYF. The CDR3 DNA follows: TGTGCTAGTGGTCCCACATTGTGGGGGATAGAGTACGAGCAGTACTTC.

CDR3: CASRDGLHEYEQYF. CDR3 coding DNA: TGTGCCAGCAGAGATGGGTTGCACGAATACGAGCAGTACTTC. This chain joins TRBV6-4 and TRBJ2-7; D is uncertain. V was clipped by 6 bases and J by 4 bases, with 16 bases between them. The CDR3 contains 14 residues. Germline loops: CDR1 MRHNA, CDR2 SNTAGT.

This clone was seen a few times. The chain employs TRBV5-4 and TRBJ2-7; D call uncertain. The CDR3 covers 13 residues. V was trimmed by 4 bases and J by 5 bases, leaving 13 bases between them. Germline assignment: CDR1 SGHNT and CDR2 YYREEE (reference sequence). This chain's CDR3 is CASSQVGVNEQYF. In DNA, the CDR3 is TGTGCCAGCAGCCAAGTCGGCGTCAACGAGCAGTACTTC.

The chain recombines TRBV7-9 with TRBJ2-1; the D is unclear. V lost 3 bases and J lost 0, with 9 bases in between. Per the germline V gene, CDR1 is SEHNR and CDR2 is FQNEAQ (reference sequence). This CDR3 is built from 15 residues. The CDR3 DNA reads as TGTGCCAGCAGCTTTAGCATTCGCTCCTACAATGAGCAGTTCTTC. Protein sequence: CASSFSIRSYNEQFF.

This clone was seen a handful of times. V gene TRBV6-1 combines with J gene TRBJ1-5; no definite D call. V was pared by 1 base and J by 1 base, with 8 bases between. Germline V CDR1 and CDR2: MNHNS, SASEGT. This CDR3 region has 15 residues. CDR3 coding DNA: TGTGCCAGCAGTGAAGACCCAGCCAGCAATCAGCCCCAGCATTTT. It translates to CASSEDPASNQPQHF.

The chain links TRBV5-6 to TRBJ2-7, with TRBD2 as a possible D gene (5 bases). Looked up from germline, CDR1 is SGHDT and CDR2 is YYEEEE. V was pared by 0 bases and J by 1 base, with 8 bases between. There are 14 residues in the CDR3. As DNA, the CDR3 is TGTGCCAGCAGCTTGGTCCTAGCATCCTACGAGCAGTACTTC. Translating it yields CASSLVLASYEQYF.

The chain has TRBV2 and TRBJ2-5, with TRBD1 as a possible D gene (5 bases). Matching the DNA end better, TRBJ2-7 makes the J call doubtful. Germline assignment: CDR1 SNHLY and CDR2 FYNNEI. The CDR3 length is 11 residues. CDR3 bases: TGTGCCAGCAGGGACACGTACGAGCAGTACTTC. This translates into CASRDTYEQYF.

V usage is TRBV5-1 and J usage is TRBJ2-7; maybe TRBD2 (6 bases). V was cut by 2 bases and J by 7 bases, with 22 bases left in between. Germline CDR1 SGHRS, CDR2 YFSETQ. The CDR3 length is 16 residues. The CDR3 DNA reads TGCGCCAGCAGCTTTTCCCCGTCGGGAGAATCGGGAGAGCAGTACTTC. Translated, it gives CASSFSPSGESGEQYF.

CDR3 bases: TGTGCCAGCAGTGAAGCACGGAATTCCTACAATGAGCAGTTCTTC. Translated, it gives CASSEARNSYNEQFF. V is TRBV6-1 and J is TRBJ2-1; no reliable D call. This CDR3 has 15 residues. Trimming stripped 0 bases from V and 1 base from J, with 7 bases between. CDR1 and CDR2 from the germline V gene are MNHNS and SASEGT.

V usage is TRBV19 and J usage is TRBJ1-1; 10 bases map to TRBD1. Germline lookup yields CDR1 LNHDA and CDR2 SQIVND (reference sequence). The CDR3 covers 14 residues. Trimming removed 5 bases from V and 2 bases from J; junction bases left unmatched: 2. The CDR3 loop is CASSSTGGNTEAFF. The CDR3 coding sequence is TGTGCCAGTAGTTCGACAGGGGGCAACACTGAAGCTTTCTTT.

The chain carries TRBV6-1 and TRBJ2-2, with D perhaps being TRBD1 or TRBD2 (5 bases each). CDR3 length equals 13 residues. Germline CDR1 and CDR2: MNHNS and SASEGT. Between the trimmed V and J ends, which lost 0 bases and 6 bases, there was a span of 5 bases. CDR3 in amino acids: CASSEAGAGELFF. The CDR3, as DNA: TGTGCCAGCAGTGAAGCGGGGGCCGGGGAGCTGTTTTTT.

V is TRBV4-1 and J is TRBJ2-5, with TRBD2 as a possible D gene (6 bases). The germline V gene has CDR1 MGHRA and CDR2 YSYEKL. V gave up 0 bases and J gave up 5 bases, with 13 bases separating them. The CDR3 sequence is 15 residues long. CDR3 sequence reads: CASSQEGLRVETQYF. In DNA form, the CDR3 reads TGCGCCAGCAGCCAAGAGGGACTGCGGGTGGAGACCCAGTACTTC.